In its sample, the clone carrying this TCR beta chain was seen a few times. Here immunoSEQ multiplex PCR was the method, and the copy in TCRdb shows in-frame clones only, minus some. The sample has tens of thousands of clones; more than 70% are singletons. The sample comes from a study of T cell changes during pregnancy in multiple sclerosis. The CDR3 consists of 14 residues. Trimming took off 3 bases at V and 4 bases at J, with 11 bases between the two ends. CDR1 is MRHNA and CDR2 is SNTAGT in the germline V gene. The rearrangement uses TRBV6-4 and TRBJ2-3; possible D gene TRBD1, 5 bases. The specimen comprised CD8+ T cells from peripheral blood mononuclear cells, sampled before pregnancy. This receptor was obtained from a female donor with multiple sclerosis, enrolled in a pregnancy study. The CDR3 sequence is CASSEGQGSDTQYF. The CDR3 nucleotides read TGTGCCAGCAGTGAGGGCCAGGGTTCAGATACGCAGTATTTT.